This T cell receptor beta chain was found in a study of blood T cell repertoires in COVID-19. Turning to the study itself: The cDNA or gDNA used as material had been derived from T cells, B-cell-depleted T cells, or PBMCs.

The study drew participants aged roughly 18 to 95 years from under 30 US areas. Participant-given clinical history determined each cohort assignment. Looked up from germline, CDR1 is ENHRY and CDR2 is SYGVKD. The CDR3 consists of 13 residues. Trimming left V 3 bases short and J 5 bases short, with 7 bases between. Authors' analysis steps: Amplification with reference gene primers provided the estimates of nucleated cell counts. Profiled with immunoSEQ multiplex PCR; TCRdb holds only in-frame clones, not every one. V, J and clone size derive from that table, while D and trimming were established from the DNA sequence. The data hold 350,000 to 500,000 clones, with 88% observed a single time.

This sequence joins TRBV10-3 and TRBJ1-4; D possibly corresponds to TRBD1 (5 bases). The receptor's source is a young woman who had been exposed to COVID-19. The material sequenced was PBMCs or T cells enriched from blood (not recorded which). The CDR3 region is CAISDGQNEKLFF. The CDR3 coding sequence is TGTGCCATCAGTGATGGACAAAATGAAAAACTGTTTTTT.